These 15 T cell receptor beta chains originate from one sample sequenced in a study of beta chain features in type 1 diabetes. Study-level points and caveats: Within each of all four CD4+ subsets, Type 1 diabetes patients had TCRB CDR3s that were moderately but significantly shorter.

For these TCRs, the target antigens are not known. Expressed TCRB transcripts were sequenced because the entire RNA isolate underwent reverse transcription. Clones were sequenced by immunoSEQ multiplex PCR, and TCRdb holds only the in-frame ones, with some missing. Of roughly 240,000 clones in the sample, roughly 25% were seen once. Sequencing was carried out using naive CD4+ T cells from blood. The origin of the receptors is a woman aged 25-40 years with type 1 diabetes.

On this clone: Other DNA sequences within the sample encode an identical CDR3. The gene calls are TRBV5-4 and TRBJ2-5; tentative D call: TRBD1 (6 bases). The CDR3 spans 14 residues. The germline V gene encodes CDR1 SGHNT and CDR2 YYREEE (reference sequence). The ends were cut back, 0 bases at V and 1 base at J, with 7 bases in the middle. The DNA of the CDR3 is TGTGCCAGCAGCTTGGGGACAGCCCAAGAGACCCAGTACTTC. Protein sequence: CASSLGTAQETQYF.

V usage is TRBV4-2 and J usage is TRBJ2-2; 7 positions agree with TRBD1. J was trimmed by 5 bases and V by 0 bases; bases with no gene match: 6. Germline V gene sequence: CDR1 LGHNA, CDR2 YNFKEQ. CDR3 length equals 16 residues. The CDR3 nucleotides read TGTGCCAGCAGCCAAGAGACAGGGTTGGGAACCGGGGAGCTGTTTTTT. It yields the protein CASSQETGLGTGELFF.

This clone was found a few times. The rearrangement uses TRBV29-1 and TRBJ1-3, with 7 nucleotides matching TRBD1. V shed 8 bases and J 3 bases; nucleotides not matched to a gene: 10. There are 14 residues in the CDR3. The germline V gene has CDR1 SQVTM and CDR2 ANQGSEA. The CDR3, as DNA: TGCAGCTCGAACAGGGGTTTGGGTGGAAACACCATATATTTT. It specifies CSSNRGLGGNTIYF.

The J gene is TRBJ2-7, the V gene TRBV4-1, with no clear D. There are 15 residues in the CDR3. Trimming pared 4 bases from V and 1 base from J, leaving 14 bases between. From germline, CDR1 is MGHRA and CDR2 YSYEKL. The CDR3 loop reads CASSRIADLSYEQYF. The CDR3 DNA reads TGCGCCAGCAGCCGTATCGCGGATCTGTCCTACGAGCAGTACTTC.

This sequence joins TRBV4-2 and TRBJ2-5; weak D call: TRBD2 (6 bases). V lost 3 bases and J lost 3, with 8 bases in between. The CDR3 totals 13 residues. Germline values: CDR1 LGHNA, CDR2 YNFKEQ. The CDR3 sequence is CASSQGEEETQYF. The CDR3 bases are TGTGCCAGCAGCCAGGGGGAGGAAGAGACCCAGTACTTC.

This clone was counted a few times. The chain links TRBV5-1 to TRBJ2-1; D gene ambiguous. CDR1 and CDR2 (germline): SGHRS, YFSETQ. Trimming shortened V by 4 bases and J by 8 bases, and 10 bases separated the two germline ends. The CDR3 has 12 residues. DNA of the CDR3: TGCGCCAGCAGCCCCCCCGAGGATGAGCAGTTCTTC. Translated, it gives CASSPPEDEQFF.

The V gene is TRBV7-8, the J gene TRBJ1-1; D is possibly TRBD1 (6 bases). Germline assignment: CDR1 SGHVS and CDR2 FQNEAQ. V gave up 1 base and J gave up 11 bases, with 14 bases separating them. The CDR3 runs to 13 residues. CDR3 sequence: CASSLVQGNAAFF. The CDR3, as DNA: TGTGCCAGCAGCTTAGTACAGGGCAATGCGGCTTTCTTT. The whole variable domain, filled in from reference TRBV7-8 and TRBJ1-1, reads GAGVSQSPRYKVAKRGQDVALRCDPISGHVSLFWYQQALGQGPEFLTYFQNEAQLDKSGLPSDRFFAERPEGSVSTLKIQRTQQEDSAVYLCASSLVQGNAAFFGQGTRLTVV.

This clone came up a few times. Other nucleotide sequences from this sample produce the same CDR3. V is TRBV7-9 and J is TRBJ1-1; maybe TRBD1 (5 bases). From germline, CDR1 is SEHNR and CDR2 FQNEAQ (reference sequence). The CDR3 has 13 amino acids. Trimming left V 2 bases short and J 3 bases short, with 7 bases between. The CDR3 DNA is TGTGCCAGCAGCTTACAAGGGGACACTGAAGCTTTCTTT. It specifies CASSLQGDTEAFF.

Only a few counts were recorded for this clone. This chain uses TRBV7-8 with TRBJ2-1, with D perhaps matching TRBD2 (6 bases). V shed 1 base and J shed 13 bases, with 20 bases lying between them. Looked up from germline, CDR1 is SGHVS and CDR2 is FQNEAQ. The CDR3 runs 15 residues. The CDR3 spells CASSLVFLGGRNQFF. The DNA of the CDR3 is TGTGCCAGCAGCTTAGTTTTTCTAGGAGGGAGAAATCAGTTCTTC.

The V and J genes are TRBV7-9 and TRBJ2-7; 7 bases map to TRBD2. J gave up 6 bases and V 1 base, and 6 bases lay outside the gene matches. Germline V gene data show CDR1 as SEHNR and CDR2 as FQNEAQ (reference sequence). The CDR3 is 14 amino acids. The CDR3 nucleotides read TGTGCCAGCAGCTTAGAACTAGCGATCAGCGAGCAGTACTTC. Its translation is CASSLELAISEQYF.

The chain links TRBV10-3 to TRBJ2-3, with 7 bases matching TRBD2. This CDR3 is 13 amino acids long. Trimming cost V 7 bases and J 4 bases; bases outside gene matches: 5. The germline gives CDR1 ENHRY, CDR2 SYGVKD. The CDR3 sequence: CAITGGASDTQYF. CDR3 DNA sequence: TGTGCCATCACGGGGGGAGCCTCAGATACGCAGTATTTT.

This chain uses TRBV2 with TRBJ2-7; D ambiguous. The CDR3 contains 14 residues. Looked up from germline, CDR1 is SNHLY and CDR2 is FYNNEI. V was clipped by 1 base and J by 4 bases, with 11 bases between them. The CDR3 spells CASSEDETRYEQYF. As DNA, the CDR3 is TGTGCCAGCAGTGAAGATGAAACGAGATACGAGCAGTACTTC.

The rearrangement uses TRBV7-9 and TRBJ2-7, with D perhaps TRBD2 (5 bases). The germline V gene encodes CDR1 SEHNR and CDR2 FQNEAQ (reference sequence). Trimming stripped 5 bases from V and 3 bases from J, with 11 bases between. The CDR3 extends over 13 amino acids. CDR3 in amino acids: CASSIRDRYEQYF. DNA for the CDR3: TGTGCCAGCAGCATCCGGGATCGCTACGAGCAGTACTTC.

Here the CDR3 DNA reads TGCGCCAGCAGCTTGGTGCGGGGAAGGAACTATGGCTACACCTTC. It encodes CASSLVRGRNYGYTF. The chain joins TRBV5-1 to TRBJ1-2; D remains unclear. This CDR3 has 15 amino acids. Looked up from germline, CDR1 is SGHRS and CDR2 is YFSETQ. V was trimmed by 0 bases and J by 2 bases, leaving 11 bases between them.

The chain combines TRBV6-4 with TRBJ2-1, with TRBD1 identical over 7 bases. The germline V gene has CDR1 MRHNA and CDR2 SNTAGT. Germline trimming cut 0 bases from V and 14 bases from J; bases unmatched to any gene: 7. This CDR3 spans 13 amino acids. The DNA for the CDR3 is TGTGCCAGCAGTGACTCCGGAACAGGGGTTAAGTTCTTC. Its protein product is CASSDSGTGVKFF.